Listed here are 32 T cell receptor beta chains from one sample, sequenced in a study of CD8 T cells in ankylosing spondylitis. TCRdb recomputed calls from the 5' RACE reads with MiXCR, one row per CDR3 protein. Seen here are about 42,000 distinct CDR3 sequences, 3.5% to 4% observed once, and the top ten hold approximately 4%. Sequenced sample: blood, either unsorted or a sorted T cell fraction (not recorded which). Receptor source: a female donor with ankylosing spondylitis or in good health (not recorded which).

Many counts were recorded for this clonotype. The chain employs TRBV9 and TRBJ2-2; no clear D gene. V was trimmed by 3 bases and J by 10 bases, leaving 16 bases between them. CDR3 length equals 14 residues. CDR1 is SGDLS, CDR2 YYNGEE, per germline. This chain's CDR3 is CASSAWGWAPELFF. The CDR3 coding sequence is TGTGCCAGCAGCGCCTGGGGTTGGGCCCCGGAGCTGTTTTTT.

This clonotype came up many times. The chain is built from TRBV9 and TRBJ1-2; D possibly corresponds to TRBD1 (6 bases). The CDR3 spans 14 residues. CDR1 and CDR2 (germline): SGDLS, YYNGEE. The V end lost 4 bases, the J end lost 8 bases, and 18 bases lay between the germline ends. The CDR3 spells CASSPTLGAGGYTF. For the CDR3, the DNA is TGTGCCAGCAGCCCAACCCTGGGGGCCGGGGGCTACACCTTC.

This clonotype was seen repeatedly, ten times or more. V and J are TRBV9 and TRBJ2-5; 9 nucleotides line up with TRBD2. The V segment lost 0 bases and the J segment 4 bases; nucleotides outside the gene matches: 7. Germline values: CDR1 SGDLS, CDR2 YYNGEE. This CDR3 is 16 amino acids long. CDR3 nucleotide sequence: TGTGCCAGCAGCGTAGGTGTAGCGGGGGTTGGAGAGACCCAGTACTTC. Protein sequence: CASSVGVAGVGETQYF.

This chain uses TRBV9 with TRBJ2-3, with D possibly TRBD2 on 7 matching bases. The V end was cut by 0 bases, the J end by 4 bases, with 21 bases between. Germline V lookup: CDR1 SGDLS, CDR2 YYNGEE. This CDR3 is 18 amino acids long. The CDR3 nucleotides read TGTGCCAGCAGCGTAGGGGGGGGCTGGTCCCTCCAGCCAGATACGCAGTATTTT. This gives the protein CASSVGGGWSLQPDTQYF.

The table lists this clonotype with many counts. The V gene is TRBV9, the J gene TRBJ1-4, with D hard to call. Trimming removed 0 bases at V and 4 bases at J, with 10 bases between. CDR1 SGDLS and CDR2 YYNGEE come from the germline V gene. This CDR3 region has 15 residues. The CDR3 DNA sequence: TGTGCCAGCAGCGTAGACGCAGGCAGTAATGAAAAACTGTTTTTT. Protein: CASSVDAGSNEKLFF.

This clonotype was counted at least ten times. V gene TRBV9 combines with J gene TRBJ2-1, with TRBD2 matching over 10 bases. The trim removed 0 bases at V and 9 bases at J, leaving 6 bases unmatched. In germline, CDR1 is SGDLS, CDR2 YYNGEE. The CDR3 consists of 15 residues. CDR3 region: CASSVGLAGVGEQFF. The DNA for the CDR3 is TGTGCCAGCAGCGTAGGCCTAGCGGGGGTTGGTGAGCAGTTCTTC.

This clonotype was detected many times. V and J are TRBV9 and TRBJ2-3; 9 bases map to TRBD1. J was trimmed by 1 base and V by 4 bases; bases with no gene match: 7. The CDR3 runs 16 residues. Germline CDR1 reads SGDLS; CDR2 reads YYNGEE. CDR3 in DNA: TGTGCCAGCAGCATATACAGGGGGCCGGGCACAGATACGCAGTATTTT. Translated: CASSIYRGPGTDTQYF.

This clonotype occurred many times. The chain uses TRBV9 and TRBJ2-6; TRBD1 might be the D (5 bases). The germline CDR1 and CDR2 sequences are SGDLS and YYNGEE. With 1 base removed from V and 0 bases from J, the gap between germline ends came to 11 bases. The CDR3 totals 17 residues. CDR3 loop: CASSVRPGSSGANVLTF. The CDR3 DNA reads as TGTGCCAGCAGCGTAAGGCCAGGGTCCTCTGGGGCCAACGTCCTGACTTTC.

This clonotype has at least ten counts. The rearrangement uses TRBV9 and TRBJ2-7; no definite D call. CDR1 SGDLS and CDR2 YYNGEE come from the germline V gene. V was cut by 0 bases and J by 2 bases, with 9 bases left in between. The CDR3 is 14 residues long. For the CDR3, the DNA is TGTGCCAGCAGCGTAGGTCGGCTAACCTACGAGCAGTACTTC. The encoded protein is CASSVGRLTYEQYF.

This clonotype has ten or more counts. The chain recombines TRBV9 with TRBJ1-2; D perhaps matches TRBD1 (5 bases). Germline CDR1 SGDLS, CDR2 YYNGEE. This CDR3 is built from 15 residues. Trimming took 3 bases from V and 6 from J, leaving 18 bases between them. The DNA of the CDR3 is TGTGCCAGCAGCGCCAACATCAGGGATCGGCATGGCTACACCTTC. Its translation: CASSANIRDRHGYTF.

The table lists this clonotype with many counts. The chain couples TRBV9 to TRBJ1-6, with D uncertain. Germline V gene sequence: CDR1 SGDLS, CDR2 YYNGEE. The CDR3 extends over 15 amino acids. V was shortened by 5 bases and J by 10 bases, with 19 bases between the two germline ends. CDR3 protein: CASRRAVGLGSPLHF. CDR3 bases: TGTGCCAGCAGGAGGGCGGTCGGCCTCGGATCACCCCTCCACTTT.

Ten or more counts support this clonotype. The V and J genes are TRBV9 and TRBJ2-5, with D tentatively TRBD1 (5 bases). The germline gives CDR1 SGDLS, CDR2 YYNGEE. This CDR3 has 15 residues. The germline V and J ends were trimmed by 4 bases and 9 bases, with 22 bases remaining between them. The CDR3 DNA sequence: TGTGCCAGCAGCCAGGACCCACACGTCAGGGTCGCCCAGTACTTC. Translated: CASSQDPHVRVAQYF.

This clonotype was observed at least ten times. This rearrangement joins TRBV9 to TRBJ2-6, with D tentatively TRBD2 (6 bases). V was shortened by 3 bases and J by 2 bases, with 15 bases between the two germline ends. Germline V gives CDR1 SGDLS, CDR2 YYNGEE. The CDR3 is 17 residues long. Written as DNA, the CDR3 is TGTGCCAGCAGCGCGCTGGGGGGAAAGGCTGGGGCCAACGTCCTGACTTTC. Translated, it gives CASSALGGKAGANVLTF. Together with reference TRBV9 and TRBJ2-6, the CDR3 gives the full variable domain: DSGVTQTPKHLITATGQRVTLRCSPRSGDLSVYWYQQSLDQGLQFLIQYYNGEERAKGNILERFSAQQFPDLHSELNLSSLELGDSALYFCASSALGGKAGANVLTFGAGSRLTVL.

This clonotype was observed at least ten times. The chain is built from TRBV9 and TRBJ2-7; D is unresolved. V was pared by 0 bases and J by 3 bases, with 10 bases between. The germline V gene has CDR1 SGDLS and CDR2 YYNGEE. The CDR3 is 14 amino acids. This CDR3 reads CASSVEDAVYEQYF. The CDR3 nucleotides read TGTGCCAGCAGCGTAGAGGATGCGGTCTACGAGCAGTACTTC. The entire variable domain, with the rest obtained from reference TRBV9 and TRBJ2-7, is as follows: DSGVTQTPKHLITATGQRVTLRCSPRSGDLSVYWYQQSLDQGLQFLIQYYNGEERAKGNILERFSAQQFPDLHSELNLSSLELGDSALYFCASSVEDAVYEQYFGPGTRLTVT.

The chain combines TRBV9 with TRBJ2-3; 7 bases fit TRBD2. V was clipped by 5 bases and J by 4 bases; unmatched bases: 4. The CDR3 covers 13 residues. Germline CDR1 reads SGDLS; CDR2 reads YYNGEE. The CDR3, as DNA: TGTGCCAGCAGTGGGGCGGGGGCAGATACGCAGTATTTT. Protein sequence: CASSGAGADTQYF.

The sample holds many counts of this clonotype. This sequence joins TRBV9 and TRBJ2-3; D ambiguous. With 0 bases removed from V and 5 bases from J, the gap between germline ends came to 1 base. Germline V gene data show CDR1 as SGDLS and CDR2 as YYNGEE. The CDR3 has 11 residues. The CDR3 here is CASSVEDTQYF. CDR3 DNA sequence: TGTGCCAGCAGCGTAGAAGATACGCAGTATTTT.

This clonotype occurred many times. This CDR3 reads CASSLGADLNEQFF. DNA for the CDR3: TGTGCCAGCAGCCTCGGGGCAGACCTCAATGAGCAGTTCTTC. The V call is TRBV9, the J call TRBJ2-1; D assignment may be TRBD1 or TRBD2 (5 bases each). V shed 4 bases and J shed 6 bases, with 14 bases lying between them. This CDR3 region has 14 residues. Germline V gene lookup returns CDR1 SGDLS and CDR2 YYNGEE. The full variable domain, rest sourced from reference TRBV9 and TRBJ2-1, is DSGVTQTPKHLITATGQRVTLRCSPRSGDLSVYWYQQSLDQGLQFLIQYYNGEERAKGNILERFSAQQFPDLHSELNLSSLELGDSALYFCASSLGADLNEQFFGPGTRLTVL.

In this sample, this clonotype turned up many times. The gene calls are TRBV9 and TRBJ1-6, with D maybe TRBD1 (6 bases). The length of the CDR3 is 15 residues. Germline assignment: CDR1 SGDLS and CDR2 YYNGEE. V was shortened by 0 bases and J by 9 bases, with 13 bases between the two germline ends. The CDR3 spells CASSVGQVESSPLHF. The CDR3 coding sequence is TGTGCCAGCAGCGTAGGACAGGTCGAAAGTTCACCCCTCCACTTT.

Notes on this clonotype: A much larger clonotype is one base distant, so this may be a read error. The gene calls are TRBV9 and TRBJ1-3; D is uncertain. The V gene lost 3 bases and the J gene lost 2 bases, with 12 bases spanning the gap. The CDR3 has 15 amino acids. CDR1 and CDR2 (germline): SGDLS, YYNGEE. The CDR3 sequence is CASSEPGITGNTIYF. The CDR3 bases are TGTGCCAGCAGCGAACCGGGAATCACTGGAAACACCATATATTTT. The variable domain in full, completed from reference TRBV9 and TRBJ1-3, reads DSGVTQTPKHLITATGQRVTLRCSPRSGDLSVYWYQQSLDQGLQFLIQYYNGEERAKGNILERFSAQQFPDLHSELNLSSLELGDSALYFCASSEPGITGNTIYFGEGSWLTVV.

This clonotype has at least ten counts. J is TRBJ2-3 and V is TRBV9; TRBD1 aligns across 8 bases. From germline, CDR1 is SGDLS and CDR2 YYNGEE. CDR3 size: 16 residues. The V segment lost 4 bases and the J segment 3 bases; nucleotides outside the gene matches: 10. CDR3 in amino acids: CASSTGQGTKTDTQYF. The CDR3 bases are TGTGCCAGCAGCACTGGACAGGGAACAAAAACAGATACGCAGTATTTT.

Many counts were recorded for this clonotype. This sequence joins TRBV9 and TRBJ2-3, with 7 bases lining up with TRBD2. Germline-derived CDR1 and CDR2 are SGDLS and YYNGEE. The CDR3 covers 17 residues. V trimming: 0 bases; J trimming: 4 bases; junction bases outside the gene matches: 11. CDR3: CASSVGSSGRRADTQYF. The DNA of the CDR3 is TGTGCCAGCAGCGTAGGGTCTAGCGGTCGTAGGGCAGATACGCAGTATTTT.

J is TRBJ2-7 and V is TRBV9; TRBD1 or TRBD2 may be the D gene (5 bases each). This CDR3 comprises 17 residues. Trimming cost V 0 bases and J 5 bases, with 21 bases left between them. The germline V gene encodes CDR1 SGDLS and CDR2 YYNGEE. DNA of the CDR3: TGTGCCAGCAGCGTAGGCGCAACGGGGCCTCTAATCAACGAGCAGTACTTC. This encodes CASSVGATGPLINEQYF. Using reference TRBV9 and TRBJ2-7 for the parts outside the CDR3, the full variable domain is DSGVTQTPKHLITATGQRVTLRCSPRSGDLSVYWYQQSLDQGLQFLIQYYNGEERAKGNILERFSAQQFPDLHSELNLSSLELGDSALYFCASSVGATGPLINEQYFGPGTRLTVT.

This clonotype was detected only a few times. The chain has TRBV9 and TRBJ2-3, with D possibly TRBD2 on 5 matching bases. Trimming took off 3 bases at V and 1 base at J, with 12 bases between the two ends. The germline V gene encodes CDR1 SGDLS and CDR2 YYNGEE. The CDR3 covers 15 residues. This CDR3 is CASSGLREGTDTQYF. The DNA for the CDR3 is TGTGCCAGCAGCGGACTAAGGGAAGGCACAGATACGCAGTATTTT.

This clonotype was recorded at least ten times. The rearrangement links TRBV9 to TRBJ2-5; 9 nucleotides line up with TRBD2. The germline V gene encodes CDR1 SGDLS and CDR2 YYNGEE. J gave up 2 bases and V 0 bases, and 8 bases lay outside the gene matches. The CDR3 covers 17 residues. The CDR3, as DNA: TGTGCCAGCAGCGTAGACCCAGCGGGGGGATTACAAGAGACCCAGTACTTC. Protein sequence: CASSVDPAGGLQETQYF.

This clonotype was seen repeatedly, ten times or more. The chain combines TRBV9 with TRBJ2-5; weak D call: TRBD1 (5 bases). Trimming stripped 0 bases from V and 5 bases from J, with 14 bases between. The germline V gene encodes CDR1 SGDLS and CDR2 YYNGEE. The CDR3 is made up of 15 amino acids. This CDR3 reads CASSVGAGSAETQYF. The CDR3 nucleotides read TGTGCCAGCAGCGTAGGTGCAGGGTCAGCGGAGACCCAGTACTTC.

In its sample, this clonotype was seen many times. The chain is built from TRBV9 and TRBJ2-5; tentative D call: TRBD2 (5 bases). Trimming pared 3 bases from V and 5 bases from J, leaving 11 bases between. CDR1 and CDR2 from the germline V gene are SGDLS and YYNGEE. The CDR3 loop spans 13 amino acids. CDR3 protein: CASSGGGDETQYF. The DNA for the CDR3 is TGTGCCAGCAGCGGCGGAGGCGATGAGACCCAGTACTTC.

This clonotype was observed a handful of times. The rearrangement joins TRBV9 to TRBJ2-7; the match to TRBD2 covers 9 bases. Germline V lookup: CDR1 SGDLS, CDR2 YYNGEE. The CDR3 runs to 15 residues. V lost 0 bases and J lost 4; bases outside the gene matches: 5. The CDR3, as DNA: TGTGCCAGCAGCGTAGGCGGGGGGGCTGATTACGAGCAGTACTTC. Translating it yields CASSVGGGADYEQYF.

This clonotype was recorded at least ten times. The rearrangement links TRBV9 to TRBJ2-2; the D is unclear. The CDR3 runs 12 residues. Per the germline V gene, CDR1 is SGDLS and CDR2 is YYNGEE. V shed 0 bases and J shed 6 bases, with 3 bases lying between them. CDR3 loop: CASSVGPGELFF. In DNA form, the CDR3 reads TGTGCCAGCAGCGTAGGACCCGGGGAGCTGTTTTTT.

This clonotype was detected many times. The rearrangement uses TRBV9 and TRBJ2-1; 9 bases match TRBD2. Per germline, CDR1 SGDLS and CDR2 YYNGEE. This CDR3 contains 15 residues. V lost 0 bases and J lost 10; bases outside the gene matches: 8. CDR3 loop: CASSVATGSGGEQFF. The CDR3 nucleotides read TGTGCCAGCAGCGTAGCTACAGGGAGCGGGGGGGAGCAGTTCTTC.

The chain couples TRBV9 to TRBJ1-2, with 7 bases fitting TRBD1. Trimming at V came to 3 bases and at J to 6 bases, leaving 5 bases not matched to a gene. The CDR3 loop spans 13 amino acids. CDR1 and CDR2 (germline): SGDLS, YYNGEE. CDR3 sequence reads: CASSEKQGNGYTF. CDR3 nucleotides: TGTGCCAGCAGCGAGAAACAGGGGAATGGCTACACCTTC.

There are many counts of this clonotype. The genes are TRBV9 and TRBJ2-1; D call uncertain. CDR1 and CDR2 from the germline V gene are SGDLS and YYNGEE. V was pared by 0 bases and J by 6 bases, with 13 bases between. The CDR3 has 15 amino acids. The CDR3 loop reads CASSVEWLAGNEQFF. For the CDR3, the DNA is TGTGCCAGCAGCGTAGAGTGGCTCGCAGGCAATGAGCAGTTCTTC.

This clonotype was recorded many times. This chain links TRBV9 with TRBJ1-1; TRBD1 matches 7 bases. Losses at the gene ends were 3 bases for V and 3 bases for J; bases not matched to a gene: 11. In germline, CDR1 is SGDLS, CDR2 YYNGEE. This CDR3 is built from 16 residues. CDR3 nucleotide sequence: TGTGCCAGCAGCGCCGGAACCGGGACAGTAGACACTGAAGCTTTCTTT. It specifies CASSAGTGTVDTEAFF.